Presented here are 16 T cell receptor beta chains from one specimen sequenced in a study of beta chain features in type 1 diabetes. Study conclusions and caveats: People with Type 1 diabetes carried modestly yet significantly shorter TCRB CDR3s in all four CD4+ subsets.

These receptors lack a known antigen. The isolated RNA, all of it, was reverse transcribed, so expressed TCRB transcripts were what got sequenced. Assay used: immunoSEQ multiplex PCR; TCRdb lists only in-frame clones, some missing. The sample contains about 99,000 clones, 28% of which appear only once. Material for sequencing was central memory CD4+ T cells from blood. All receptors derive from a woman aged 18-35 years with type 1 diabetes.

The V and J genes are TRBV19 and TRBJ2-1; TRBD1 might be the D (6 bases). The V gene lost 7 bases and the J gene lost 4 bases, with 11 bases spanning the gap. This CDR3 has 13 residues. Germline CDR1 LNHDA, CDR2 SQIVND (reference sequence). This CDR3 is CASNGDIYNEQFF. The CDR3 nucleotides are TGTGCCAGTAATGGGGACATTTACAATGAGCAGTTCTTC.

The CDR3 region has the DNA TGTGCCAGCACCCAACCCCCGGGACAGGTGATCCATGAGCAGTTCTTC. Its translation: CASTQPPGQVIHEQFF. The chain couples TRBV2 to TRBJ2-1, with 8 bases that match TRBD1. The CDR3 consists of 16 residues. After removal of 7 bases from V and 8 bases from J, the junction contained 16 bases not matched to a gene. The V gene's germline CDR1 is SNHLY and CDR2 FYNNEI.

J is TRBJ2-1 and V is TRBV2; 14 bases are a match to TRBD2. The J segment lost 9 bases and the V segment lost 4 bases, leaving 5 bases of the junction unmatched. This CDR3 is 15 amino acids long. Per germline, CDR1 SNHLY and CDR2 FYNNEI. The CDR3 loop is CASSGLAGGVGEQFF. CDR3 DNA: TGTGCCAGCAGTGGACTAGCGGGAGGGGTTGGTGAGCAGTTCTTC.

The V gene is TRBV6-1, the J gene TRBJ2-1; D is perhaps TRBD1 (6 bases). V was trimmed by 4 bases and J by 7 bases, leaving 20 bases between them. CDR1 and CDR2 from the germline V gene are MNHNS and SASEGT. CDR3 size: 16 residues. The CDR3 sequence is CASSAQGGVVQNEQFF. The CDR3 nucleotides read TGTGCCAGCAGTGCCCAAGGGGGAGTTGTGCAAAATGAGCAGTTCTTC.

This chain links TRBV6-6 with TRBJ2-1; 9 bases line up with TRBD2. Germline V CDR1 and CDR2: MNHNY, SVGAGI (reference sequence). V shed 6 bases, J shed 7 bases, and the junction held 7 bases outside the gene matches. The CDR3 is 14 residues long. CDR3 loop: CASSALAGRNEQFF. CDR3 in DNA: TGTGCCAGCAGCGCCCTAGCGGGACGTAATGAGCAGTTCTTC.

This clone was seen more than once but under ten times. This rearrangement joins TRBV2 to TRBJ2-2; 9 bases are shared with TRBD1. The V and J ends lost 6 bases and 5 bases, in that order; junction bases with no gene match: 4. CDR3 length equals 14 residues. Germline V gives CDR1 SNHLY, CDR2 FYNNEI. The CDR3 coding sequence is TGTGCCAGCAGCCGGGACAGGGAGACCGGGGAGCTGTTTTTT. The encoded protein is CASSRDRETGELFF. The whole variable domain, filled in from reference TRBV2 and TRBJ2-2, reads EPEVTQTPSHQVTQMGQEVILRCVPISNHLYFYWYRQILGQKVEFLVSFYNNEISEKSEIFDDQFSVERPDGSNFTLKIRSTKLEDSAMYFCASSRDRETGELFFGEGSRLTVL.

The chain has TRBV6-5 and TRBJ2-1; 7 positions match TRBD2. The germline gives CDR1 MNHEY, CDR2 SVGAGI. The CDR3 consists of 12 residues. V was pared by 1 base and J by 10 bases, with 1 base of the junction left unmatched. CDR3 in DNA: TGTGCCAGCAGTTACTGGGGGGGGGAGCAGTTCTTC. This sequence encodes CASSYWGGEQFF.

The chain uses TRBV7-3 and TRBJ2-5; unclear D gene. Trimming took 5 bases from V and 5 from J, leaving 12 bases between them. Germline CDR1 SGHTA, CDR2 FQGTGA. The CDR3 runs 13 residues. The CDR3 nucleotides read TGTGCCAGCAGCCGCACTACGTTTGAGACCCAGTACTTC. This codes for CASSRTTFETQYF.

The chain combines TRBV29-1 with TRBJ1-4; 9 positions agree with TRBD1. In germline, CDR1 is SQVTM, CDR2 ANQGSEA. J was trimmed by 4 bases and V by 4 bases; bases with no gene match: 7. The CDR3 is made up of 15 amino acids. The DNA of the CDR3 is TGCAGCGTTGCACTACAGGGGGCTGGTAATGAAAAACTGTTTTTT. This encodes CSVALQGAGNEKLFF.

The chain couples TRBV18 to TRBJ1-1; D may be TRBD1 (5 bases). Germline CDR1 KGHSH, CDR2 LQKENI. The CDR3 extends over 12 amino acids. Trimming took off 6 bases at V and 11 bases at J, with 16 bases between the two ends. The CDR3 DNA reads TGTGCCAGCTCTCCTATCAGGGACTGGGCTTTCTTT. Residues: CASSPIRDWAFF.

The chain couples TRBV6-5 to TRBJ1-1; maybe TRBD1 (6 bases). This CDR3 is built from 15 residues. V gave up 6 bases and J gave up 3 bases, with 17 bases separating them. Germline V CDR1 and CDR2: MNHEY, SVGAGI. This chain's CDR3 is CASRGAGAGDTEAFF. The DNA for the CDR3 is TGTGCCAGCAGGGGGGCGGGAGCGGGGGACACTGAAGCTTTCTTT.

The V gene is TRBV5-1, the J gene TRBJ1-1; possibly TRBD1 for D (6 bases). Germline CDR1 and CDR2: SGHRS and YFSETQ. The CDR3 covers 14 residues. With 3 bases removed from V and 0 bases from J, the gap between germline ends came to 9 bases. The CDR3 reads CASSSQGLNTEAFF. CDR3 DNA: TGCGCCAGCAGCTCACAGGGCTTGAACACTGAAGCTTTCTTT.

V and J are TRBV9 and TRBJ2-5, with 10 bases that match TRBD2. Germline V lookup: CDR1 SGDLS, CDR2 YYNGEE. V lost 4 bases to trimming and J lost 5 bases; unmatched junction nucleotides: 8. This CDR3 is built from 15 residues. The DNA for the CDR3 is TGTGCCAGCAGCTCCCCTAGCGGGAGAAGTGAGACCCAGTACTTC. It translates to CASSSPSGRSETQYF.

The table lists this clone with a few counts. CDR3 loop: CASSPYSGVNTEAFF. The DNA of the CDR3 is TGTGCCAGCTCACCCTACTCCGGGGTGAACACTGAAGCTTTCTTT. The chain recombines TRBV18 with TRBJ1-1; D gene ambiguous. V was trimmed by 3 bases and J by 0 bases, leaving 11 bases between them. Germline V lookup: CDR1 KGHSH, CDR2 LQKENI. This CDR3 comprises 15 residues. The full variable domain, its missing parts supplied by reference TRBV18 and TRBJ1-1, is NAGVMQNPRHLVRRRGQEARLRCSPMKGHSHVYWYRQLPEEGLKFMVYLQKENIIDESGMPKERFSAEFPKEGPSILRIQQVVRGDSAAYFCASSPYSGVNTEAFFGQGTRLTVV.

This chain joins TRBV9 and TRBJ2-5; D is perhaps TRBD1 (5 bases). The CDR3 totals 14 residues. Germline CDR1 SGDLS, CDR2 YYNGEE. V gave up 0 bases and J gave up 5 bases, with 11 bases separating them. CDR3 amino acids: CASSVGQSLETQYF. The CDR3 nucleotides are TGTGCCAGCAGCGTAGGACAGAGCCTCGAGACCCAGTACTTC.

This clone was counted between two and nine times. The gene calls are TRBV11-2 and TRBJ2-7; perhaps TRBD1 as D (6 bases). The CDR3 contains 14 residues. V lost 2 bases and J 7 bases, leaving 15 bases between the germline ends. From germline, CDR1 is SGHAT and CDR2 FQNNGV. This CDR3 reads CASSLSTGKGEQYF. Here the CDR3 DNA reads TGTGCCAGCAGCTTATCAACAGGGAAAGGGGAGCAGTACTTC. Full variable domain (missing parts from reference TRBV11-2 and TRBJ2-7): EAGVAQSPRYKIIEKRQSVAFWCNPISGHATLYWYQQILGQGPKLLIQFQNNGVVDDSQLPKDRFSAERLKGVDSTLKIQPAKLEDSAVYLCASSLSTGKGEQYFGPGTRLTVT.